A single sample gave rise to the 28 T cell receptor beta chains below, sequenced in a study of blood T cell repertoires in COVID-19. Profiling relied on immunoSEQ multiplex PCR, and the TCRdb table lists in-frame clones only, not all of them. The sample holds some 60,000 clones, around 79% seen once. Sequencing used peripheral blood. These receptors came from a woman aged 45-60 years with active or convalescent COVID-19.

The chain links TRBV3-1 (or the pseudogene TRBV3-2) to TRBJ2-7, with 7 bases matching TRBD2. The CDR3 runs 14 residues. V lost 4 bases and J lost 2; bases outside the gene matches: 5. CDR1 and CDR2 from the germline V gene are LGHDT and YNNKEL (reference sequence). CDR3 nucleotides: TGTGCCAGCAGCCGCGGGACTATTGCCTACGAGCAGTACTTC. Translation: CASSRGTIAYEQYF.

This sequence joins TRBV6-7 and TRBJ2-1; TRBD2 is a possible D gene (6 bases). TRBV6-7 belongs to the ORF category, with a function that is uncertain. V was trimmed by 1 base and J by 8 bases, leaving 18 bases between them. This CDR3 has 16 amino acids. CDR3 in DNA: TGTGCCAGCAGTTACTTTGGCGGGGAAGGGCCCCATGAGCAGTTCTTC. This gives the protein CASSYFGGEGPHEQFF.

A few counts support this clone. The chain uses TRBV30 and TRBJ2-4, with D possibly being TRBD1 (5 bases). The germline V and J ends were trimmed by 4 bases and 0 bases, with 7 bases remaining between them. The CDR3 is 13 amino acids. Looked up from germline, CDR1 is GTSNPN and CDR2 is SVGIG (reference sequence). CDR3 amino acids: CAWMGLAKNIQYF. CDR3 coding DNA: TGTGCCTGGATGGGGCTAGCCAAAAACATTCAGTACTTC. Supplemented by reference TRBV30 and TRBJ2-4, the full variable domain reads SQTIHQWPATLVQPVGSPLSLECTVEGTSNPNLYWYRQAAGRGLQLLFYSVGIGQISSEVPQNLSASRPQDRQFILSSKKLLLSDSGFYLCAWMGLAKNIQYFGAGTRLSVL.

This clone has a handful of counts. This rearrangement joins TRBV7-2 to TRBJ2-7, with D unclear. V lost 1 base and J lost 2, with 9 bases in between. From germline, CDR1 is SGHTA and CDR2 FQGNSA. The CDR3 is 14 residues long. The CDR3 nucleotides read TGTGCCAGCAGCTTAGTCACTTTTCCCTACGAGCAGTACTTC. Translating it yields CASSLVTFPYEQYF.

This chain joins TRBV20-1 and TRBJ2-1; 7 nucleotides agree with TRBD2. After removal of 3 bases from V and 8 bases from J, the junction contained 1 base not matched to a gene. The CDR3 loop spans 11 amino acids. Germline values: CDR1 DFQATT, CDR2 SNEGSKA (reference sequence). The CDR3: CSASGRYEQFF. Here the CDR3 DNA reads TGCAGTGCTAGCGGGAGGTATGAGCAGTTCTTC.

The genes are TRBV5-1 and TRBJ1-1; TRBD1 matches 9 bases. V dropped 4 bases and J dropped 3; count of bases not matched to a gene: 10. The CDR3 covers 16 residues. Germline CDR1 and CDR2: SGHRS and YFSETQ. Here the CDR3 DNA reads TGCGCCAGCAGCCTGGCCCGGGACAGGGTGGACACTGAAGCTTTCTTT. Residues: CASSLARDRVDTEAFF.

The rearrangement joins TRBV2 to TRBJ2-1; 13 positions match TRBD2. V shed 8 bases and J 10 bases; nucleotides not matched to a gene: 8. The CDR3 has 14 amino acids. Germline CDR1 SNHLY, CDR2 FYNNEI. In DNA form, the CDR3 reads TGTGCCAGCCTAGGACTAGCGGGAGTGGGCGAGCAGTTCTTC. Its translation is CASLGLAGVGEQFF.

The rearrangement uses TRBV6-1 and TRBJ2-3, with a weak D call TRBD2 (6 bases). Trimming removed 3 bases at V and 0 bases at J, with 7 bases between. CDR1 MNHNS and CDR2 SASEGT come from the germline V gene. The CDR3 covers 14 residues. This CDR3 is CASSDLASTDTQYF. The DNA of the CDR3 is TGTGCCAGCAGTGACCTAGCGAGCACAGATACGCAGTATTTT.

This clone came up once. The genes are TRBV4-2 and TRBJ1-5; 7 bases are shared with TRBD1. CDR3 size: 16 residues. V trimming: 1 base; J trimming: 6 bases; junction bases outside the gene matches: 9. Germline V CDR1 and CDR2: LGHNA, YNFKEQ. The CDR3 loop reads CASSQGDSVSSQPQHF. The CDR3 DNA reads TGTGCCAGCAGCCAAGGGGACAGCGTCTCTTCTCAGCCCCAGCATTTT.

The chain uses TRBV9 and TRBJ2-5; D possibly corresponds to TRBD2 (6 bases). V was clipped by 4 bases and J by 2 bases, with 9 bases between them. The CDR3 length is 13 residues. CDR1 SGDLS and CDR2 YYNGEE come from the germline V gene. The CDR3 protein is CASSYGTQETQYF. CDR3 bases: TGTGCCAGCAGCTACGGGACTCAAGAGACCCAGTACTTC.

This sequence joins TRBV19 and TRBJ1-4; tentative D call: TRBD1 (6 bases). The CDR3 runs 15 residues. Germline values: CDR1 LNHDA, CDR2 SQIVND (reference sequence). With 3 bases removed from V and 6 bases from J, the gap between germline ends came to 14 bases. CDR3 sequence reads: CASSIRQVGDEKLFF. In nucleotides, the CDR3 is TGTGCCAGTAGTATCAGACAGGTTGGAGATGAAAAACTGTTTTTT.

The chain recombines TRBV5-1 with TRBJ2-5; maybe TRBD2 (7 bases). The CDR3 extends over 14 amino acids. Trimming pared 2 bases from V and 1 base from J, leaving 9 bases between. CDR1 and CDR2 (germline): SGHRS, YFSETQ. Here the CDR3 reads CASSFRGAQETQYF. DNA of the CDR3: TGCGCCAGCAGCTTCCGGGGGGCCCAAGAGACCCAGTACTTC.

With respect to this clone: At the DNA level, this CDR3 is encoded by other sequences in the same sample as well. The chain recombines TRBV18 with TRBJ1-1; weak D call: TRBD1 (6 bases). There are 13 residues in the CDR3. V was cut by 4 bases and J by 1 base, with 7 bases left in between. CDR1 KGHSH and CDR2 LQKENI come from the germline V gene. CDR3 protein: CASSQQGNTEAFF. CDR3 nucleotides: TGTGCCAGCTCACAACAGGGGAACACTGAAGCTTTCTTT.

The DNA for the CDR3 is TGTGCTAGTGCCTCAGGACAGGGTATAGAAAAACTGTTTTTT. It encodes CASASGQGIEKLFF. The chain combines TRBV12-5 with TRBJ1-4; 8 bases fit TRBD1. CDR1 LGHNT and CDR2 FRNRAP come from the germline V gene. V lost 7 bases to trimming and J lost 8 bases; unmatched junction nucleotides: 9. The CDR3 spans 14 residues.

The chain carries TRBV28 and TRBJ2-1; weak D call: TRBD1 (5 bases). The CDR3 totals 14 residues. Trimming took 3 bases from V and 5 from J, leaving 11 bases between them. Germline loops: CDR1 MDHEN, CDR2 SYDVKM. As DNA, the CDR3 is TGTGCCAGCAGTTTTTCCAGGGTGAACAATGAGCAGTTCTTC. Its protein product is CASSFSRVNNEQFF. Drawing the rest from reference TRBV28 and TRBJ2-1, the complete variable domain is DVKVTQSSRYLVKRTGEKVFLECVQDMDHENMFWYRQDPGLGLRLIYFSYDVKMKEKGDIPEGYSVSREKKERFSLILESASTNQTSMYLCASSFSRVNNEQFFGPGTRLTVL.

The chain combines TRBV6-5 with TRBJ2-7; a possible D gene is TRBD1 (6 bases). Germline V gene lookup returns CDR1 MNHEY and CDR2 SVGAGI. This CDR3 spans 13 amino acids. With 2 bases removed from V and 4 bases from J, the gap between germline ends came to 9 bases. The CDR3 bases are TGTGCCAGCAGTTACCGCAGGGGATACGAGCAGTACTTC. This encodes CASSYRRGYEQYF.

The chain employs TRBV5-1 and TRBJ2-7, with 7 bases lining up with TRBD1. CDR3 length: 14 residues. Germline V lookup: CDR1 SGHRS, CDR2 YFSETQ. With 5 bases clipped from V and 2 bases from J, the junction kept 7 bases outside the gene matches. CDR3 coding DNA: TGCGCCAGCAGACCTGGACAGGTACCCTACGAGCAGTACTTC. Protein sequence: CASRPGQVPYEQYF. The full variable domain, with the rest looked up from reference TRBV5-1 and TRBJ2-7, is KAGVTQTPRYLIKTRGQQVTLSCSPISGHRSVSWYQQTPGQGLQFLFEYFSETQRNKGNFPGRFSGRQFSNSRSEMNVSTLELGDSALYLCASRPGQVPYEQYFGPGTRLTVT.

The chain carries TRBV5-6 and TRBJ2-2; 9 positions match TRBD2. V shed 4 bases, J shed 3 bases, and the junction held 4 bases outside the gene matches. The germline V gene has CDR1 SGHDT and CDR2 YYEEEE. The length of the CDR3 is 15 residues. The CDR3 coding sequence is TGTGCCAGCAGCATAGCGGGAGCCGACACCGGGGAGCTGTTTTTT. Translated: CASSIAGADTGELFF.

The chain employs TRBV7-2 and TRBJ2-2; 16 bases fit TRBD2. V lost 4 bases, J lost 5 bases, and 7 bases stayed unmatched. The CDR3 spans 18 residues. The germline gives CDR1 SGHTA, CDR2 FQGNSA. This chain's CDR3 is CASSSPGLAGGLTGELFF. The CDR3 DNA follows: TGTGCCAGCAGCTCCCCGGGACTAGCGGGAGGGTTGACCGGGGAGCTGTTTTTT.

The rearrangement joins TRBV14 to TRBJ2-5, with D unclear. The V end lost 0 bases, the J end lost 3 bases, and 5 bases lay between the germline ends. There are 13 residues in the CDR3. CDR1 is SGHDN, CDR2 FVKESK, per germline. DNA of the CDR3: TGTGCCAGCAGCCAAGAAGCAAAAGAGACCCAGTACTTC. It translates to CASSQEAKETQYF.

This sequence joins TRBV14 and TRBJ1-2; D is ambiguous. V was cut by 2 bases and J by 2 bases, with 6 bases left in between. This CDR3 spans 13 amino acids. Germline V gene lookup returns CDR1 SGHDN and CDR2 FVKESK. DNA of the CDR3: TGTGCCAGCAGCCAAATAGAGAACTATGGCTACACCTTC. It codes for CASSQIENYGYTF.

The CDR3 DNA reads TGTGCCAGCAGCCCCTTTGACGGGATCCAAGAGACCCAGTACTTC. Protein: CASSPFDGIQETQYF. J is TRBJ2-5 and V is TRBV14, with a possible D match to TRBD2 (5 bases). This CDR3 region has 15 residues. Looked up from germline, CDR1 is SGHDN and CDR2 is FVKESK. V was cut by 4 bases and J by 1 base, with 13 bases left in between.

The rearrangement joins TRBV5-1 to TRBJ2-7, with 8 bases identical to TRBD1. There are 16 residues in the CDR3. Germline CDR1 SGHRS, CDR2 YFSETQ. V shed 4 bases, J shed 4 bases, and the junction held 13 bases outside the gene matches. CDR3 sequence reads: CASSARTGTGQYEQYF. The DNA for the CDR3 is TGCGCCAGCAGCGCTAGGACAGGGACGGGGCAATACGAGCAGTACTTC.

The chain joins TRBV12-5 to TRBJ2-7; 7 bases fit TRBD2. CDR3 size: 17 residues. V shed 1 base, J shed 2 bases, and the junction held 11 bases outside the gene matches. CDR1 and CDR2 (germline): LGHNT, FRNRAP. In DNA form, the CDR3 reads TGTGCTAGTGGTTTGGCCCCCACGGCTAGCGGCGCCTACGAGCAGTACTTC. This encodes CASGLAPTASGAYEQYF.

The V call is TRBV18, the J call TRBJ1-6; D may be TRBD1 (6 bases). Germline V gene lookup returns CDR1 KGHSH and CDR2 LQKENI. The V end lost 6 bases, the J end lost 5 bases, and 14 bases lay between the germline ends. This CDR3 spans 15 amino acids. The chain's CDR3 is CASSRDRKDNSPLHF. The CDR3 DNA reads TGTGCCAGCTCCCGAGACAGGAAAGATAATTCACCCCTCCACTTT.

The rearrangement uses TRBV3-1 (or the pseudogene TRBV3-2) and TRBJ2-1, with TRBD2 matching over 7 bases. The junction had 2 bases not matched to a gene; V was cut back by 0 bases and J by 3 bases. Germline CDR1 is LGHDT and CDR2 is YNNKEL (reference sequence). The CDR3 runs to 15 residues. CDR3 nucleotides: TGTGCCAGCAGCCAAGACCAGCGGGACTACAATGAGCAGTTCTTC. Amino acid sequence: CASSQDQRDYNEQFF.

For the CDR3, the DNA is TGTGCCAGTAGTATAAGTCAGGGTGGCAATCAGCCCCAGCATTTT. Translated, it gives CASSISQGGNQPQHF. This chain joins TRBV19 and TRBJ1-5; TRBD1 is a possible D gene (5 bases). V was cut by 2 bases and J by 2 bases, with 10 bases left in between. The CDR3 is 15 residues long. Germline-derived CDR1 and CDR2 are LNHDA and SQIVND (reference sequence). Full variable domain (outside the CDR3, taken from reference TRBV19 and TRBJ1-5): DGGITQSPKYLFRKEGQNVTLSCEQNLNHDAMYWYRQDPGQGLRLIYYSQIVNDFQKGDIAEGYSVSREKKESFPLTVTSAQKNPTAFYLCASSISQGGNQPQHFGDGTRLSIL.

The rearrangement joins TRBV6-5 to TRBJ1-1; D may be TRBD1 (6 bases). Germline loops: CDR1 MNHEY, CDR2 SVGAGI. The CDR3 covers 14 residues. V lost 7 bases and J 6 bases, leaving 18 bases between the germline ends. CDR3 nucleotide sequence: TGTGCCAGCAAGCCCCCAGGGGTCTTCGCTGAAGCTTTCTTT. Its protein is CASKPPGVFAEAFF.